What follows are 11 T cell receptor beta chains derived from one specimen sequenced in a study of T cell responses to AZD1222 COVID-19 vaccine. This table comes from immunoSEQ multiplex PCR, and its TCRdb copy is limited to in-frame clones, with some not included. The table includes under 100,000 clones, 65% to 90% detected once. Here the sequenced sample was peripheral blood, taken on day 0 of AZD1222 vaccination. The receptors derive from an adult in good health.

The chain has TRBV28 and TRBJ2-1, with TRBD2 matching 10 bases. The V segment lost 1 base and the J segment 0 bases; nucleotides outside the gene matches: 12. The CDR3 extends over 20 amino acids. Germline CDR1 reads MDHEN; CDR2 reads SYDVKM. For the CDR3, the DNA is TGTGCCAGCAGTTTATTAGGAGGACTAGCGGTACCAAGCTCCTACAATGAGCAGTTCTTC. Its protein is CASSLLGGLAVPSSYNEQFF.

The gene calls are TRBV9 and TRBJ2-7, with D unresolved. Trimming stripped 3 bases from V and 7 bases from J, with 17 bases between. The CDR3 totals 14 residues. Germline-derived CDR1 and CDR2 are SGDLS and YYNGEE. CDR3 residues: CASSAFSGEREQYF. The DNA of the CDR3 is TGTGCCAGCAGCGCCTTCTCGGGTGAACGGGAGCAGTACTTC. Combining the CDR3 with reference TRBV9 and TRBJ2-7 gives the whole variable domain DSGVTQTPKHLITATGQRVTLRCSPRSGDLSVYWYQQSLDQGLQFLIQYYNGEERAKGNILERFSAQQFPDLHSELNLSSLELGDSALYFCASSAFSGEREQYFGPGTRLTVT.

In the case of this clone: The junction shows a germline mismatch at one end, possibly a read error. This CDR3 reads CASCLGTGEGWNEQFF. In nucleotides, the CDR3 is TGCGCCAGCTGCTTGGGGACAGGGGAGGGGTGGAATGAGCAGTTCTTC. V is TRBV5-1 and J is TRBJ2-1; 10 bases map to TRBD1. CDR1 and CDR2 from the germline V gene are SGHRS and YFSETQ. The CDR3 has 16 residues.

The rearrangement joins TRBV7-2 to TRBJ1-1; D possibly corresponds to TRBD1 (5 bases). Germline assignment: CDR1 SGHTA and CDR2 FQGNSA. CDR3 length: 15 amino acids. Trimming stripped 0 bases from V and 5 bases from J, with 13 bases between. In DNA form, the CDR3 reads TGTGCCAGCAGCTTAGCATTGGGGCCTGGAACTGAAGCTTTCTTT. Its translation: CASSLALGPGTEAFF.

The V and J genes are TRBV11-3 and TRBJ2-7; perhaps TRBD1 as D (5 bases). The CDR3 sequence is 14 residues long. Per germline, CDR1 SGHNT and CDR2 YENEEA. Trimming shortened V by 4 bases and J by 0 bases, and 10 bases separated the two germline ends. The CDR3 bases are TGTGCCAGCAGCTCGACAGCCCTCTCCTACGAGCAGTACTTC. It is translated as CASSSTALSYEQYF.

The CDR3 region is CASRRDGDSYEQYF. In DNA form, the CDR3 reads TGCGCCAGCAGAAGGGACGGGGACTCCTACGAGCAGTACTTC. The gene calls are TRBV5-1 and TRBJ2-7, with D perhaps given as TRBD1 or TRBD2 (5 bases each). Trimming left V 5 bases short and J 0 bases short, with 12 bases between. This CDR3 has 14 amino acids. The germline CDR1 and CDR2 sequences are SGHRS and YFSETQ.

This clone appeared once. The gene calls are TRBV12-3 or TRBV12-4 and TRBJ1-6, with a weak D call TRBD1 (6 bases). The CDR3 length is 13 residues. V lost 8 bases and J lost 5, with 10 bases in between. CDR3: CASGGDNNSPLHF. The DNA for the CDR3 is TGTGCCAGCGGAGGGGACAATAATTCACCCCTCCACTTT.

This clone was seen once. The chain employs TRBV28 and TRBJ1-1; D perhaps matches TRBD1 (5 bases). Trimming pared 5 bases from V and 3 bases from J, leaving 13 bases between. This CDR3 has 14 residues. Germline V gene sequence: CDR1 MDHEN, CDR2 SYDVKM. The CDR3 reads CASSPWWGDTEAFF. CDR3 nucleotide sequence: TGTGCCAGCAGTCCGTGGTGGGGGGACACTGAAGCTTTCTTT.

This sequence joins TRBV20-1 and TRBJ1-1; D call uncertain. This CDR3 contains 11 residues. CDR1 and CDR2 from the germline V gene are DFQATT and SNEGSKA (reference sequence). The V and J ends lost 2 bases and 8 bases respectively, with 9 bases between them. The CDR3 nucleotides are TGCAGTGCTAGACCACGAATCGAAGCTTTCTTT. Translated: CSARPRIEAFF.

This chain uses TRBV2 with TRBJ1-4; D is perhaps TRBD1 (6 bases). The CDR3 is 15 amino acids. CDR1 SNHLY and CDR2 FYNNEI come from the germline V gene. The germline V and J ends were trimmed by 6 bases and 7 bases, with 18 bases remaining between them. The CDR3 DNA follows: TGTGCCAGCAGCAGAAGGGGGGGCGCGGGTGAAAAACTGTTTTTT. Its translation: CASSRRGGAGEKLFF.

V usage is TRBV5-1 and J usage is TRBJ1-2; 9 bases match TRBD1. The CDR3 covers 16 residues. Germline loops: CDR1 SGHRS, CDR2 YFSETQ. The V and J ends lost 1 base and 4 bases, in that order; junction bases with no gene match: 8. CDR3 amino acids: CASSLIWTGESYGYTF. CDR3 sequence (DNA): TGCGCCAGCAGCTTGATTTGGACAGGGGAGTCCTATGGCTACACCTTC.